Below, 20 T cell receptor beta chains from the same sample are listed, as sequenced in a study of beta chain features in type 1 diabetes. Sequenced material consisted of expressed TCRB transcripts (all of the isolated RNA was reverse transcribed). The table came from immunoSEQ multiplex PCR; TCRdb's copy has only in-frame clones and leaves some out. The sample has roughly 400,000 clones; around 15% are singletons. The sequenced material came from naive CD4+ T cells from blood. Receptors originate from a young woman in good health.

This clone has a handful of counts. The chain combines TRBV6-1 with TRBJ2-1; TRBD2 aligns across 7 bases. The V gene end was trimmed by 8 bases and the J gene end by 4 bases; junction bases not matched to a gene: 8. In germline, CDR1 is MNHNS, CDR2 SASEGT. The CDR3 runs to 14 residues. The CDR3: CASCFGTIYNEQFF. CDR3 in DNA: TGTGCCAGCTGCTTCGGGACTATATACAATGAGCAGTTCTTC.

The chain combines TRBV2 with TRBJ1-2, with unresolved D. V lost 3 bases and J 4 bases, leaving 9 bases between the germline ends. In germline, CDR1 is SNHLY, CDR2 FYNNEI. This CDR3 spans 13 amino acids. The CDR3 here is CASSDFSGYGYTF. The CDR3 nucleotides are TGTGCCAGCAGTGATTTCTCCGGCTATGGCTACACCTTC.

This clone was found a few times. This chain uses TRBV7-3 with TRBJ2-1, with D possibly being TRBD1 (6 bases). There are 14 residues in the CDR3. Germline-derived CDR1 and CDR2 are SGHTA and FQGTGA. Trimming stripped 3 bases from V and 3 bases from J, with 9 bases between. CDR3 region: CASSLTGSYNEQFF. CDR3 bases: TGTGCCAGCAGCTTGACAGGAAGCTACAATGAGCAGTTCTTC.

This clone was seen only a few times. The V gene is TRBV30, the J gene TRBJ1-2; D may be TRBD1 (5 bases). V shed 2 bases and J shed 9 bases, with 16 bases lying between them. The CDR3 is 13 amino acids. Germline CDR1 and CDR2: GTSNPN and SVGIG (reference sequence). CDR3 in amino acids: CAWSPIQGRRYTF. The CDR3 nucleotides read TGTGCCTGGAGTCCAATTCAGGGCCGTCGCTACACCTTC.

The rearrangement links TRBV7-9 to TRBJ2-5; D is possibly TRBD2 (5 bases). CDR3 length equals 14 residues. V lost 5 bases and J lost 7, with 17 bases in between. Per germline, CDR1 SEHNR and CDR2 FQNEAQ (reference sequence). The CDR3 spells CASSPGPWETTQYF. The CDR3 DNA is TGTGCCAGCAGCCCCGGCCCCTGGGAGACGACCCAGTACTTC.

In this sample, this clone turned up a few times. The J gene is TRBJ1-2, the V gene TRBV6-5; 7 positions match TRBD1. CDR1 is MNHEY and CDR2 is SVGAGI in the germline V gene. The CDR3 length is 16 residues. V was pared by 4 bases and J by 4 bases, with 12 bases of the junction left unmatched. The CDR3 sequence: CASSFGTAPSLYGYTF. As DNA, the CDR3 is TGTGCCAGCAGTTTCGGGACAGCGCCTTCACTCTATGGCTACACCTTC.

The chain carries TRBV18 and TRBJ2-2; D is perhaps TRBD1 (6 bases). V lost 2 bases and J lost 3, with 10 bases in between. The CDR3 is 15 residues long. Germline-derived CDR1 and CDR2 are KGHSH and LQKENI. The CDR3 nucleotides read TGTGCCAGCTCACCAGCACAGGGAGACACCGGGGAGCTGTTTTTT. Its protein is CASSPAQGDTGELFF.

This sequence joins TRBV28 and TRBJ2-7; a weak D match, TRBD1 (6 bases). Germline CDR1 is MDHEN and CDR2 is SYDVKM. The CDR3 covers 14 residues. V gave up 3 bases and J gave up 1 base, with 10 bases separating them. In nucleotides, the CDR3 is TGTGCCAGCAGTTTTTTTGGACAGTCCTACGAGCAGTACTTC. Amino acids: CASSFFGQSYEQYF.

V usage is TRBV30 and J usage is TRBJ1-1; a weak D match, TRBD1 (6 bases). Germline loops: CDR1 GTSNPN, CDR2 SVGIG (reference sequence). V was pared by 3 bases and J by 1 base, with 12 bases between. CDR3 size: 14 residues. The DNA of the CDR3 is TGTGCCTGGAGGCAGGGGACGTCGAACACTGAAGCTTTCTTT. Translation: CAWRQGTSNTEAFF.

The chain has TRBV11-2 and TRBJ2-1; weak D call: TRBD2 (5 bases). V was clipped by 4 bases and J by 8 bases, with 21 bases between them. This CDR3 comprises 16 residues. The germline CDR1 and CDR2 sequences are SGHAT and FQNNGV. The CDR3 reads CASSYAGNGPFDEQFF. CDR3 DNA: TGTGCCAGCAGCTACGCCGGGAACGGACCATTCGATGAGCAGTTCTTC.

This clone was observed a handful of times. The chain uses TRBV29-1 and TRBJ1-1; TRBD1 is a possible D gene (5 bases). V gave up 3 bases and J gave up 1 base, with 15 bases separating them. The CDR3 extends over 15 amino acids. Germline V gene sequence: CDR1 SQVTM, CDR2 ANQGSEA. For the CDR3, the DNA is TGCAGCGTTGATAACGACAGCTATCGGAACACTGAAGCTTTCTTT. Amino acid sequence: CSVDNDSYRNTEAFF. Together with reference TRBV29-1 and TRBJ1-1, the CDR3 gives the full variable domain: SAVISQKPSRDICQRGTSLTIQCQVDSQVTMMFWYRQQPGQSLTLIATANQGSEATYESGFVIDKFPISRPNLTFSTLTVSNMSPEDSSIYLCSVDNDSYRNTEAFFGQGTRLTVV.

This clone was counted only a few times. The chain couples TRBV28 to TRBJ2-3; the match to TRBD1 covers 8 bases. The CDR3 has 13 amino acids. After removal of 2 bases from V and 9 bases from J, the junction contained 4 bases not matched to a gene. Germline V gene sequence: CDR1 MDHEN, CDR2 SYDVKM. The CDR3 region is CASSLATGATQYF. The CDR3 bases are TGTGCCAGCAGTTTAGCGACAGGGGCAACGCAGTATTTT. Filled out from reference TRBV28 and TRBJ2-3, the complete variable domain reads DVKVTQSSRYLVKRTGEKVFLECVQDMDHENMFWYRQDPGLGLRLIYFSYDVKMKEKGDIPEGYSVSREKKERFSLILESASTNQTSMYLCASSLATGATQYFGPGTRLTVL.

The chain uses TRBV6-6 and TRBJ2-3, with D maybe TRBD2 (5 bases). In germline, CDR1 is MNHNY, CDR2 SVGAGI (reference sequence). The CDR3 extends over 14 amino acids. Trimming shortened V by 6 bases and J by 4 bases, and 14 bases separated the two germline ends. The CDR3 here is CASRDYRSADTQYF. The CDR3, as DNA: TGTGCCAGCAGAGACTACCGCAGCGCAGATACGCAGTATTTT.

This rearrangement joins TRBV30 to TRBJ2-1, with 8 bases matching TRBD2. V was clipped by 0 bases and J by 4 bases; unmatched bases: 11. This CDR3 is 17 amino acids long. The germline V gene encodes CDR1 GTSNPN and CDR2 SVGIG (reference sequence). The CDR3 coding sequence is TGTGCCTGGAGTGTACGGGTTAGCGGGATTGATTACAATGAGCAGTTCTTC. Translation gives CAWSVRVSGIDYNEQFF.

This clone was found a few times. The chain is built from TRBV5-1 and TRBJ2-2; tentative D call: TRBD2 (5 bases). The germline V and J ends were trimmed by 0 bases and 6 bases, with 12 bases remaining between them. Germline loops: CDR1 SGHRS, CDR2 YFSETQ. The CDR3 spans 15 residues. The CDR3 protein is CASSLVEEGAGELFF. CDR3 coding DNA: TGCGCCAGCAGCTTGGTCGAAGAGGGAGCCGGGGAGCTGTTTTTT.

The chain employs TRBV19 and TRBJ2-3; 7 nucleotides agree with TRBD2. With 7 bases clipped from V and 2 bases from J, the junction kept 6 bases outside the gene matches. This CDR3 is 14 amino acids long. CDR1 LNHDA and CDR2 SQIVND come from the germline V gene (reference sequence). This chain's CDR3 is CASTEGGYTDTQYF. The CDR3 DNA reads as TGTGCCAGTACCGAGGGAGGGTACACAGATACGCAGTATTTT.

The chain is built from TRBV28 and TRBJ2-5; 12 bases match TRBD2. The CDR3 is 16 amino acids. V shed 6 bases, J shed 5 bases, and the junction held 10 bases outside the gene matches. Germline CDR1 MDHEN, CDR2 SYDVKM. CDR3 sequence: CASRTSGSTWAETQYF. The CDR3 DNA reads TGTGCCAGCAGGACTAGCGGGAGTACGTGGGCGGAGACCCAGTACTTC.

This sequence joins TRBV9 and TRBJ2-1, with 7 positions matching TRBD2. The V segment lost 1 base and the J segment 8 bases; nucleotides outside the gene matches: 15. Germline V gene data show CDR1 as SGDLS and CDR2 as YYNGEE. The CDR3 runs to 17 residues. The CDR3 loop is CASSVFGKGRALHEQFF. Here the CDR3 DNA reads TGTGCCAGCAGCGTATTCGGGAAAGGGAGGGCCCTCCATGAGCAGTTCTTC.

The chain's CDR3 is CASSFWSGNEQFF. The CDR3 region has the DNA TGTGCCAGCAGCTTCTGGAGTGGCAATGAGCAGTTCTTC. V and J are TRBV11-2 and TRBJ2-1, with D hard to call. The CDR3 is 13 residues long. Looked up from germline, CDR1 is SGHAT and CDR2 is FQNNGV. Deletions cut 3 bases from V and 6 bases from J, with 9 bases between.

This clone was seen only a few times. The chain couples TRBV4-3 to TRBJ2-1; 8 nucleotides agree with TRBD2. V lost 4 bases and J lost 2; bases outside the gene matches: 10. Germline CDR1 is LGHNA and CDR2 is YSLEER. CDR3 length: 17 amino acids. The CDR3 DNA sequence: TGCGCCAGCAGCCTCCTAGTAGCGGGAATGGCCTACAATGAGCAGTTCTTC. It codes for CASSLLVAGMAYNEQFF.